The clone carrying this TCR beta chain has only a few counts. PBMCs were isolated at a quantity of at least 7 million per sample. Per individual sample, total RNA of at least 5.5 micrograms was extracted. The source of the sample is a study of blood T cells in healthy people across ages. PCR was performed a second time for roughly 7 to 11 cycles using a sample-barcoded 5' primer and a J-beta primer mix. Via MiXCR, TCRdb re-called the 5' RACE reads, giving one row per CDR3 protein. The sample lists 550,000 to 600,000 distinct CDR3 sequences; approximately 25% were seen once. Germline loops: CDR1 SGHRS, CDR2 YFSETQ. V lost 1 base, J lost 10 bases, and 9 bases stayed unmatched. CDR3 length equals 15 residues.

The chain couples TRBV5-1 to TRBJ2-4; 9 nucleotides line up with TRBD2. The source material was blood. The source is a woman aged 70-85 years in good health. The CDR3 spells CASSLLLAGQGIQYF. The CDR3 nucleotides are TGCGCCAGCAGCTTGTTGCTAGCGGGGCAGGGGATTCAGTACTTC.